The T cell receptor beta chain described here comes from a study of blood T cell repertoires in COVID-19. Study information: Specimens from acute and convalescent COVID-19 originated in the United States, Italy and Spain. PBMCs, B-cell-depleted T cells, or T cells provided the cDNA or gDNA that made up the material.

This clone was picked up one time. The trim removed 10 bases at V and 5 bases at J, leaving 17 bases unmatched. The germline V gene encodes CDR1 KGHSH and CDR2 LQKENI. The CDR3 contains 17 residues. Original processing notes: Amplification from reference gene primers served as the basis for estimated nucleated cell counts. Data came from immunoSEQ multiplex PCR; TCRdb stores just in-frame clones and leaves some out. V, J and clone size are taken as reported in that table, and D and trimming were inferred from the DNA itself. The sample includes about 170,000 clones, under 90% of them seen just once. J is TRBJ2-1 and V is TRBV18; 10 bases line up with TRBD2. The clonotype comes from an elderly woman with active or convalescent COVID-19. The sample was peripheral blood. CDR3 amino acids: CATSGPSTSGSDNEQFF. The CDR3 DNA reads as TGTGCCACCTCGGGTCCCTCGACTAGCGGGTCTGACAATGAGCAGTTCTTC.